This TCR beta chain was observed in a study of T cell responses to AZD1222 COVID-19 vaccine. Study conclusions and caveats: Most donors were white British, females outnumbered males, and clonal diversity was possibly underestimated. Reportedly, nearly half of unique spike TCRs recognized epitopes outside B.1.351/B.1.1.7 mutations. Regions 160-218 and 743-854 held dominance among vaccine-associated CD4 TCRs, which spanned spike. None of the repertoires were sampled until the peak T cell response had passed.

Profiling relied on immunoSEQ multiplex PCR, and the TCRdb table lists in-frame clones only, not all of them. The sample has 140,000 or so clones, roughly nine tenths seen once. Germline CDR1 and CDR2: LGHDT and YNNKEL (reference sequence). The CDR3 loop spans 16 amino acids. The V segment lost 4 bases and the J segment 4 bases; nucleotides outside the gene matches: 11. Of note for this clone: Its antigen is undetermined.

The receptor was isolated from an adult who received the MenACWY meningococcal vaccine as a control. The specimen was peripheral blood, collected 28 days after the second dose of the MenACWY control vaccine. The chain links TRBV3-1 (or the pseudogene TRBV3-2) to TRBJ2-7, with 9 bases identical to TRBD1. As DNA, the CDR3 is TGTGCCAGCAGCCGGGGGGGACAGGGTATAACTTACGAGCAGTACTTC. As protein: CASSRGGQGITYEQYF.